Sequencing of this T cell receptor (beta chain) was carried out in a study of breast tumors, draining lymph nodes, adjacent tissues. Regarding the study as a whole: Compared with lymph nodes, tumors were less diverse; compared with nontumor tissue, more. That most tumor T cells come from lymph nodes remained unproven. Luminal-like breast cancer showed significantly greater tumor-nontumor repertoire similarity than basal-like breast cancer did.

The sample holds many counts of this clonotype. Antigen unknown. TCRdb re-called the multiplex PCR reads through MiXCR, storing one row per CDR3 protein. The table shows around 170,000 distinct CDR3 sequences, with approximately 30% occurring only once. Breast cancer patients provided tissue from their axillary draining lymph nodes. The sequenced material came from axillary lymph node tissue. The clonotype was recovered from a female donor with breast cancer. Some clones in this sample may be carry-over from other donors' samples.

CDR3 loop: CASSIAGQPSSYEQYF. DNA of the CDR3: TGTGCCAGTAGTATAGCGGGGCAGCCGAGCTCCTACGAGCAGTACTTC. The genes are TRBV19 and TRBJ2-7; either TRBD1 or TRBD2 may supply D (5 bases each). Germline V CDR1 and CDR2: LNHDA, SQIVND (reference sequence). The CDR3 sequence is 16 residues long. V was cut by 1 base and J by 0 bases, with 13 bases left in between.